These 21 T cell receptor beta chains came from one sample sequenced in a study of blood T cell repertoires in COVID-19. Method: immunoSEQ multiplex PCR; TCRdb's copy keeps in-frame clones and lacks some. In the table there are some 42,000 clones, about 88% of which are singletons. Material: peripheral blood. The source is a human donor in a cohort sampled during active COVID-19.

The J gene is TRBJ2-2, the V gene TRBV6-2 or TRBV6-3, with 8 bases aligning to TRBD1. V dropped 5 bases and J dropped 5; count of bases not matched to a gene: 10. In germline, CDR1 is MNHEY, CDR2 SVGEGT. This CDR3 has 16 amino acids. Here the CDR3 DNA reads TGTGCCAGCAGTCACCGAGGACAGGGATTGACCGGGGAGCTGTTTTTT. Protein sequence: CASSHRGQGLTGELFF.

The chain is built from TRBV6-1 and TRBJ2-3; 9 nucleotides match TRBD1. The V gene's germline CDR1 is MNHNS and CDR2 SASEGT. The CDR3 is 15 residues long. With V trimmed by 2 bases and J by 3 bases, 3 bases remained unmatched. The CDR3 DNA reads TGTGCCAGCAGTGAACGGGACAGGGAGACAGATACGCAGTATTTT. This encodes CASSERDRETDTQYF.

The CDR3: CATSREYTGENIQYF. Here the CDR3 DNA reads TGTGCCACCAGCAGGGAATATACAGGGGAAAACATTCAGTACTTC. The V gene is TRBV15, the J gene TRBJ2-4; 7 bases agree with TRBD1. Looked up from germline, CDR1 is LNHNV and CDR2 is YYDKDF (reference sequence). Trimming at V came to 3 bases and at J to 5 bases, leaving 7 bases not matched to a gene. CDR3 length: 15 residues.

The chain has TRBV27 and TRBJ2-1, with 7 bases aligning to TRBD2. This CDR3 has 15 amino acids. Germline values: CDR1 MNHEY, CDR2 SMNVEV (reference sequence). J was trimmed by 0 bases and V by 3 bases; bases with no gene match: 2. CDR3 nucleotides: TGTGCCAGCAGTTTGGGGACTATCTCCTACAATGAGCAGTTCTTC. Its protein product is CASSLGTISYNEQFF.

The chain carries TRBV18 and TRBJ2-3, with a weak D call TRBD2 (5 bases). V shed 6 bases and J shed 3 bases, with 13 bases lying between them. Germline V gives CDR1 KGHSH, CDR2 LQKENI. The CDR3 spans 14 residues. The CDR3 sequence is CASSPELGTDTQYF. The CDR3, as DNA: TGTGCCAGCTCCCCAGAACTAGGTACAGATACGCAGTATTTT. Looking up the rest from reference TRBV18 and TRBJ2-3 gives the full variable domain: NAGVMQNPRHLVRRRGQEARLRCSPMKGHSHVYWYRQLPEEGLKFMVYLQKENIIDESGMPKERFSAEFPKEGPSILRIQQVVRGDSAAYFCASSPELGTDTQYFGPGTRLTVL.

J is TRBJ1-5 and V is TRBV12-5; maybe TRBD1 (5 bases). Germline V CDR1 and CDR2: LGHNT, FRNRAP. Trimming removed 4 bases from V and 4 bases from J, with 14 bases in between. This CDR3 contains 15 residues. CDR3 residues: CASGYAREGNQPQHF. CDR3 bases: TGTGCTAGTGGTTACGCCAGGGAGGGTAATCAGCCCCAGCATTTT.

The CDR3 nucleotides read TGTGCCAGCAGCTTGTGGGCTAGCGGGGTTCAAGAGACCCAGTACTTC. Protein sequence: CASSLWASGVQETQYF. V and J are TRBV5-4 and TRBJ2-5; 9 bases map to TRBD2. Germline CDR1 and CDR2: SGHNT and YYREEE (reference sequence). This CDR3 has 16 amino acids. The junction had 6 bases not matched to a gene; V was cut back by 1 base and J by 2 bases.

The chain combines TRBV2 with TRBJ1-1; 7 nucleotides match TRBD1. This CDR3 has 14 residues. V trimming: 10 bases; J trimming: 1 base; junction bases outside the gene matches: 9. Per germline, CDR1 SNHLY and CDR2 FYNNEI. Here the CDR3 reads CATEAGGTNTEAFF. As DNA, the CDR3 is TGTGCCACCGAAGCAGGGGGAACGAACACTGAAGCTTTCTTT. The variable domain in full, completed from reference TRBV2 and TRBJ1-1, reads EPEVTQTPSHQVTQMGQEVILRCVPISNHLYFYWYRQILGQKVEFLVSFYNNEISEKSEIFDDQFSVERPDGSNFTLKIRSTKLEDSAMYFCATEAGGTNTEAFFGQGTRLTVV.

The gene calls are TRBV5-1 and TRBJ2-1, with 11 bases that match TRBD2. Germline lookup yields CDR1 SGHRS and CDR2 YFSETQ. The ends lost 5 bases at V and 6 bases at J; junction bases unmatched: 7. CDR3 length: 15 residues. The CDR3 region is CASRPLAGAGNEQFF. In nucleotides, the CDR3 is TGCGCCAGCAGACCACTAGCGGGGGCGGGCAATGAGCAGTTCTTC. The full variable domain, its missing parts supplied by reference TRBV5-1 and TRBJ2-1, is KAGVTQTPRYLIKTRGQQVTLSCSPISGHRSVSWYQQTPGQGLQFLFEYFSETQRNKGNFPGRFSGRQFSNSRSEMNVSTLELGDSALYLCASRPLAGAGNEQFFGPGTRLTVL.

The chain has TRBV20-1 and TRBJ1-6, with 11 bases matching TRBD1. Per the germline V gene, CDR1 is DFQATT and CDR2 is SNEGSKA (reference sequence). The junction had 13 bases not matched to a gene; V was cut back by 3 bases and J by 9 bases. The CDR3 is 17 residues long. The CDR3 DNA sequence: TGCAGTGCTAGTCCAGTCCCGGGACAGGGGGAGGGTTCACCCCTCCACTTT. Amino acids: CSASPVPGQGEGSPLHF.

This sequence joins TRBV5-1 and TRBJ1-2; no clear D gene. V lost 4 bases to trimming and J lost 2 bases, with 15 bases between them. CDR3 length equals 15 residues. Per germline, CDR1 SGHRS and CDR2 YFSETQ. CDR3: CASSGGETLNYGYTF. In DNA, the CDR3 is TGCGCCAGCAGCGGCGGAGAGACGCTAAACTATGGCTACACCTTC.

The chain has TRBV10-3 and TRBJ2-7, with TRBD1 matching over 7 bases. The CDR3 spans 12 residues. V was clipped by 6 bases and J by 4 bases; unmatched bases: 3. CDR1 ENHRY and CDR2 SYGVKD come from the germline V gene. The CDR3 coding sequence is TGTGCCATCAGCCAACAGGGGTACGAGCAGTACTTC. Translated: CAISQQGYEQYF.

The chain joins TRBV10-1 to TRBJ2-7; possibly TRBD1 for D (5 bases). CDR1 is WNHNN and CDR2 is SYGVQD in the germline V gene (reference sequence). The CDR3 spans 14 residues. V lost 4 bases to trimming and J lost 5 bases, with 15 bases between them. CDR3 bases: TGCGCCAGCAGTGCCGGAGACAGCCGCGACGAGCAGTACTTC. Its translation is CASSAGDSRDEQYF.

The chain links TRBV30 to TRBJ1-5; D unresolved. The CDR3 is 13 amino acids. Trimming removed 0 bases at V and 6 bases at J, with 9 bases between. Looked up from germline, CDR1 is GTSNPN and CDR2 is SVGIG (reference sequence). The CDR3 region is CAWSVLGAQPQHF. The CDR3 nucleotides are TGTGCCTGGAGTGTATTGGGCGCTCAGCCCCAGCATTTT.

The chain has TRBV5-5 and TRBJ2-3; 12 nucleotides line up with TRBD2. In germline, CDR1 is SGHKS, CDR2 YYEKEE (reference sequence). The V segment lost 3 bases and the J segment 6 bases; nucleotides outside the gene matches: 8. The CDR3 is made up of 16 amino acids. The DNA of the CDR3 is TGTGCCAGCAGCTCCGGGACTAGCGGGCCCAGGGATACGCAGTATTTT. It translates to CASSSGTSGPRDTQYF.

This rearrangement joins TRBV19 to TRBJ2-7; D is perhaps TRBD2 (7 bases). With 7 bases removed from V and 4 bases from J, the gap between germline ends came to 17 bases. Per germline, CDR1 LNHDA and CDR2 SQIVND (reference sequence). The CDR3 has 14 residues. The CDR3 bases are TGTGCCAGTAAGGGTCAAGGGGGGGGATACGAGCAGTACTTC. This encodes CASKGQGGGYEQYF. Drawing the rest from reference TRBV19 and TRBJ2-7, the complete variable domain is DGGITQSPKYLFRKEGQNVTLSCEQNLNHDAMYWYRQDPGQGLRLIYYSQIVNDFQKGDIAEGYSVSREKKESFPLTVTSAQKNPTAFYLCASKGQGGGYEQYFGPGTRLTVT.

The J gene is TRBJ1-5, the V gene TRBV12-5; D is perhaps TRBD1 (5 bases). The V gene lost 6 bases and the J gene lost 1 base, with 7 bases spanning the gap. The CDR3 extends over 13 amino acids. Per germline, CDR1 LGHNT and CDR2 FRNRAP. This CDR3 reads CASGRDSNQPQHF. The CDR3 DNA is TGTGCTAGTGGGCGGGACAGCAATCAGCCCCAGCATTTT.

The CDR3 spells CASSSDNSYEQYF. The CDR3 DNA sequence: TGTGCCAGCAGCTCAGACAACTCCTACGAGCAGTACTTC. J is TRBJ2-7 and V is TRBV7-9; no reliable D call. This CDR3 has 13 residues. The germline gives CDR1 SEHNR, CDR2 FQNEAQ (reference sequence). Trimming cost V 4 bases and J 0 bases, with 7 bases left between them.

This clone was recorded a few times. The chain carries TRBV7-8 and TRBJ1-5; no reliable D call. Germline V gene lookup returns CDR1 SGHVS and CDR2 FQNEAQ. The V end was cut by 1 base, the J end by 4 bases, with 8 bases between. This CDR3 contains 14 residues. The CDR3 is CASSLGGQNQPQHF. CDR3 bases: TGTGCCAGCAGCTTAGGTGGGCAGAATCAGCCCCAGCATTTT. The complete variable domain, with remaining parts taken from reference TRBV7-8 and TRBJ1-5, reads GAGVSQSPRYKVAKRGQDVALRCDPISGHVSLFWYQQALGQGPEFLTYFQNEAQLDKSGLPSDRFFAERPEGSVSTLKIQRTQQEDSAVYLCASSLGGQNQPQHFGDGTRLSIL.

The chain joins TRBV5-1 to TRBJ1-6; possibly TRBD1 for D (6 bases). The CDR3 contains 16 residues. V was clipped by 5 bases and J by 0 bases, with 12 bases between them. Per the germline V gene, CDR1 is SGHRS and CDR2 is YFSETQ. This CDR3 is CASRGQQSSYNSPLHF. Written as DNA, the CDR3 is TGCGCCAGCAGGGGACAACAAAGCTCCTATAATTCACCCCTCCACTTT. Full variable domain (outside the CDR3, taken from reference TRBV5-1 and TRBJ1-6): KAGVTQTPRYLIKTRGQQVTLSCSPISGHRSVSWYQQTPGQGLQFLFEYFSETQRNKGNFPGRFSGRQFSNSRSEMNVSTLELGDSALYLCASRGQQSSYNSPLHFGNGTRLTVT.

The chain uses TRBV20-1 and TRBJ2-5, with TRBD2 identical over 7 bases. The V and J ends lost 3 bases and 4 bases, in that order; junction bases with no gene match: 2. The CDR3 has 12 residues. CDR1 DFQATT and CDR2 SNEGSKA come from the germline V gene (reference sequence). CDR3: CSASRGVETQYF. Written as DNA, the CDR3 is TGCAGTGCTAGTCGGGGGGTAGAGACCCAGTACTTC.